These 2 T cell receptor beta chains originate from one sample sequenced in a study of cytomegalovirus exposure and HLA in healthy donors. The study ran its PCR with 60 Vbeta and 13 Jbeta primers. Only in-frame clones appear in the TCRdb table, and some are missing; sequencing was by immunoSEQ multiplex PCR. In the table there are more than 85,000 clones, around 73% of which are singletons. The specimen was PBMCs. These receptors all stem from a female donor in good health and CMV-seronegative.

This chain connects TRBV14 to TRBJ2-2; perhaps TRBD2 as D (6 bases). Germline V gives CDR1 SGHDN, CDR2 FVKESK. The ends were cut back, 1 base at V and 5 bases at J, with 14 bases in the middle. The CDR3 has 16 amino acids. The CDR3 is CASSQVPGDLTGELFF. The DNA for the CDR3 is TGTGCCAGCAGCCAAGTTCCGGGGGACCTGACCGGGGAGCTGTTTTTT.

The rearrangement joins TRBV5-8 to TRBJ1-5; 7 bases agree with TRBD1. The CDR3 spans 14 residues. Germline loops: CDR1 SGHTS, CDR2 YDEGEE. V lost 3 bases, J lost 6 bases, and 6 bases stayed unmatched. CDR3 region: CASSSRQGIQPQHF. In nucleotides, the CDR3 is TGTGCCAGCAGCTCGAGACAGGGCATTCAGCCCCAGCATTTT.